This T cell receptor beta chain was retrieved from a study of PD-L1 blockade in urothelial cancer. Overall study: In the mid-2010s therapy began: atezolizumab 1,200 mg intravenously every 3 weeks. Researchers looked at the blood 3 weeks (second dose) and 6 weeks after treatment began. T cell content in blood samples showed a median of around 140,000.

Deletions cut 0 bases from V and 1 base from J, with 6 bases between. The CDR3 contains 14 residues. Germline loops: CDR1 SGHVS, CDR2 FQNEAQ. The time point: pretreatment peripheral blood. Synthetic TCR analog templates were spiked into all PCRs individually. The method was immunoSEQ multiplex PCR; TCRdb's version includes in-frame clones alone and lacks a portion of them. The repertoire includes 70,000 to 95,000 clones, roughly 90% of them detected once, and 0.85% to 1% sits in the top ten. The chain uses TRBV7-8 and TRBJ1-2; no clear D. The TCR comes from a woman older than 75 with urothelial cancer. Here the sequenced sample was PBMCs, taken around atezolizumab (anti-PD-L1) treatment. This CDR3 reads CASSLARGNYGYTF. The CDR3 bases are TGTGCCAGCAGCTTAGCGCGGGGTAACTATGGCTACACCTTC.